The 21 T cell receptor beta chains presented below share a single source sample, sequenced in a study of blood T cell repertoires in COVID-19. Libraries were prepared by immunoSEQ multiplex PCR; TCRdb keeps only in-frame clonotypes and omits some of them. Here the sample spans approximately 110,000 clones, approximately 84% being singletons. The sequenced sample consisted of peripheral blood. These TCRs come from a man aged 40-49 years with acute or convalescent COVID-19.

The rearrangement joins TRBV6-5 to TRBJ2-7, with 7 bases that match TRBD1. Germline trimming cut 10 bases from V and 2 bases from J; bases unmatched to any gene: 5. Germline-derived CDR1 and CDR2 are MNHEY and SVGAGI. The CDR3 runs 12 residues. The CDR3 DNA is TGTGCCACCGGACAGGTGACCTACGAGCAGTACTTC. This sequence encodes CATGQVTYEQYF.

The J gene is TRBJ2-3, the V gene TRBV5-5; D gene unclear. The germline V gene encodes CDR1 SGHKS and CDR2 YYEKEE (reference sequence). CDR3 size: 12 residues. The V and J ends lost 1 base and 4 bases respectively, with 4 bases between them. The CDR3 bases are TGTGCCAGCAGCTTGTTCTCAGATACGCAGTATTTT. Translating gives CASSLFSDTQYF.

The chain combines TRBV18 with TRBJ1-2, with 7 bases matching TRBD1. The CDR3 consists of 15 residues. CDR1 and CDR2 from the germline V gene are KGHSH and LQKENI. V shed 3 bases and J 7 bases; nucleotides not matched to a gene: 11. The CDR3 DNA sequence: TGTGCCAGCTCACCGTCGGGACAGCGAGCTCTTGGCTACACCTTC. It encodes CASSPSGQRALGYTF.

The rearrangement links TRBV2 to TRBJ1-3, with a weak D call TRBD1 (6 bases). The germline V gene has CDR1 SNHLY and CDR2 FYNNEI. This CDR3 region has 16 residues. V gave up 6 bases and J gave up 0 bases, with 15 bases separating them. The CDR3 DNA sequence: TGTGCCAGCAGCCCGGGACACCTCATCTCTGGAAACACCATATATTTT. Amino acids: CASSPGHLISGNTIYF.

The V call is TRBV7-9, the J call TRBJ1-5, with 9 bases lining up with TRBD1. V shed 0 bases and J 4 bases; nucleotides not matched to a gene: 7. This CDR3 comprises 17 residues. Germline-derived CDR1 and CDR2 are SEHNR and FQNEAQ (reference sequence). The DNA of the CDR3 is TGTGCCAGCAGCTTAGCGACAGGGGGGAATACTAATCAGCCCCAGCATTTT. This translates into CASSLATGGNTNQPQHF.

The rearrangement links TRBV2 to TRBJ1-1; TRBD1 matches 10 bases. V shed 6 bases and J 7 bases; nucleotides not matched to a gene: 8. Germline CDR1 reads SNHLY; CDR2 reads FYNNEI. The CDR3 covers 14 residues. CDR3 DNA: TGTGCCAGCAGCGACAGGACAGGGGGATATGAAGCTTTCTTT. Translation gives CASSDRTGGYEAFF.

The rearrangement links TRBV7-9 to TRBJ2-5; the match to TRBD2 covers 8 bases. The CDR3 contains 13 residues. V gave up 10 bases and J gave up 5 bases; unmatched junction bases: 9. Germline-derived CDR1 and CDR2 are SEHNR and FQNEAQ (reference sequence). CDR3 in amino acids: CAIRPGLGETQYF. CDR3 coding DNA: TGTGCCATCCGTCCGGGACTAGGCGAGACCCAGTACTTC.

The gene calls are TRBV5-1 and TRBJ2-3, with 9 bases identical to TRBD2. The trim removed 9 bases at V and 4 bases at J, leaving 9 bases unmatched. CDR3 length: 14 amino acids. Germline V gene data show CDR1 as SGHRS and CDR2 as YFSETQ. CDR3 coding DNA: TGCGCCACGTCTGCGGGGGGGCAGTCAGATACGCAGTATTTT. This sequence encodes CATSAGGQSDTQYF. The whole variable domain, filled in from reference TRBV5-1 and TRBJ2-3, reads KAGVTQTPRYLIKTRGQQVTLSCSPISGHRSVSWYQQTPGQGLQFLFEYFSETQRNKGNFPGRFSGRQFSNSRSEMNVSTLELGDSALYLCATSAGGQSDTQYFGPGTRLTVL.

This rearrangement joins TRBV5-3 to TRBJ1-2; 7 bases are a match to TRBD1. TRBV5-3 is reported as an ORF; its role is uncertain. The ends lost 0 bases at V and 4 bases at J; junction bases unmatched: 15. The CDR3 has 18 amino acids. Here the CDR3 DNA reads TGTGCCAGAAGCTTGGTACGTTCGCCGGGACAGACGACCTATGGCTACACCTTC. Its protein is CARSLVRSPGQTTYGYTF.

The V and J genes are TRBV19 and TRBJ1-3, with D possibly being TRBD1 (6 bases). Germline assignment: CDR1 LNHDA and CDR2 SQIVND (reference sequence). This CDR3 has 15 amino acids. V was trimmed by 3 bases and J by 0 bases, leaving 9 bases between them. CDR3 loop: CASSIGQFSGNTIYF. Written as DNA, the CDR3 is TGTGCCAGTAGTATCGGACAGTTCTCTGGAAACACCATATATTTT.

In its sample, this clone was seen once. The rearrangement links TRBV5-5 to TRBJ2-3; the D is unclear. V lost 1 base, J lost 2 bases, and 5 bases lay in between. The CDR3 is 13 residues long. The germline CDR1 and CDR2 sequences are SGHKS and YYEKEE (reference sequence). CDR3 loop: CASSLLYTDTQYF. As DNA, the CDR3 is TGTGCCAGCAGCTTGCTCTACACAGATACGCAGTATTTT.

V gene TRBV6-5 combines with J gene TRBJ2-7; 7 nucleotides match TRBD1. CDR1 MNHEY and CDR2 SVGAGI come from the germline V gene. The J segment lost 10 bases and the V segment lost 1 base, leaving 4 bases of the junction unmatched. The CDR3 consists of 12 residues. CDR3 sequence: CASSYLGQDQYF. Here the CDR3 DNA reads TGTGCCAGCAGTTACTTAGGACAGGATCAGTACTTC.

The V gene is TRBV5-8, the J gene TRBJ1-5, with 7 bases lining up with TRBD1. This CDR3 has 15 residues. V lost 5 bases, J lost 5 bases, and 10 bases stayed unmatched. Germline CDR1 SGHTS, CDR2 YDEGEE. The CDR3 spells CASRGGQKIYQPQHF. DNA for the CDR3: TGTGCCAGCAGAGGGGGACAGAAGATTTATCAGCCCCAGCATTTT.

The chain couples TRBV4-3 to TRBJ2-7; 7 bases agree with TRBD2. V lost 2 bases to trimming and J lost 4 bases; unmatched junction nucleotides: 11. The CDR3 length is 16 residues. Germline V gene sequence: CDR1 LGHNA, CDR2 YSLEER. The CDR3 DNA follows: TGCGCCAGCAGCCAAAGAGGGGAGGGGCCGTCGTACGAGCAGTACTTC. It codes for CASSQRGEGPSYEQYF.

This clone showed up just once. The gene calls are TRBV6-2 or TRBV6-3 and TRBJ2-1; the D is unclear. V was cut by 2 bases and J by 0 bases, with 5 bases left in between. CDR1 MNHEY and CDR2 SVGEGT come from the germline V gene. CDR3 size: 14 residues. In DNA, the CDR3 is TGTGCCAGCAGTTACGTGAGCTCCTACAATGAGCAGTTCTTC. Amino acid sequence: CASSYVSSYNEQFF.

The gene calls are TRBV10-3 and TRBJ1-5; 7 nucleotides line up with TRBD1. This CDR3 comprises 16 residues. V was pared by 3 bases and J by 4 bases, with 9 bases of the junction left unmatched. Per the germline V gene, CDR1 is ENHRY and CDR2 is SYGVKD. The DNA for the CDR3 is TGTGCCATCAGTGACTCTGAGGACAGGACAAATCAGCCCCAGCATTTT. Protein product: CAISDSEDRTNQPQHF.

This rearrangement joins TRBV6-5 to TRBJ2-1, with 7 bases that match TRBD2. Trimming cost V 8 bases and J 3 bases; bases outside gene matches: 10. From germline, CDR1 is MNHEY and CDR2 SVGAGI. This CDR3 is built from 15 residues. In nucleotides, the CDR3 is TGTGCCAGCGCTAGTGGGGGGGACTACTACAATGAGCAGTTCTTC. As protein: CASASGGDYYNEQFF.

This clone has more than one count but fewer than ten. This chain uses TRBV7-7 with TRBJ1-6; D is unclear. The CDR3 spans 13 residues. CDR1 and CDR2 from the germline V gene are SSHAT and FNYEAQ (reference sequence). Between the trimmed V and J ends, which lost 1 base and 8 bases, there was a span of 6 bases. CDR3 protein: CASSLGRYSPLHF. The DNA of the CDR3 is TGTGCCAGCAGCTTAGGCCGGTATTCACCCCTCCACTTT.

This clone was observed a few times. This sequence joins TRBV4-1 and TRBJ2-7; D call uncertain. The CDR3 extends over 15 amino acids. Germline V CDR1 and CDR2: MGHRA, YSYEKL. Trimming removed 0 bases from V and 2 bases from J, with 11 bases in between. The CDR3 reads CASSQDAQATYEQYF. The CDR3 DNA sequence: TGCGCCAGCAGCCAAGATGCCCAGGCTACCTACGAGCAGTACTTC.

The chain uses TRBV4-3 and TRBJ2-7; weak D call: TRBD1 (5 bases). CDR1 LGHNA and CDR2 YSLEER come from the germline V gene. CDR3 length: 15 amino acids. With 1 base removed from V and 3 bases from J, the gap between germline ends came to 13 bases. The CDR3 region is CASSQAGGRDYEQYF. CDR3 nucleotide sequence: TGCGCCAGCAGCCAAGCTGGCGGCAGGGACTACGAGCAGTACTTC.

This clone was detected only once. V is TRBV4-1 and J is TRBJ1-4, with 8 bases lining up with TRBD1. Germline CDR1 is MGHRA and CDR2 is YSYEKL. V was pared by 1 base and J by 5 bases, with 6 bases of the junction left unmatched. The CDR3 runs to 16 residues. CDR3 nucleotide sequence: TGCGCCAGCAGCCAAGTCCCCGGGACAGGCAATGAAAAACTGTTTTTT. Its translation is CASSQVPGTGNEKLFF.